Presented here are 30 T cell receptor beta chains from one specimen sequenced in a study of T cell changes during pregnancy in multiple sclerosis. Profiled with immunoSEQ multiplex PCR; TCRdb holds only in-frame clones, not every one. The sample contains some 30,000 clones, around nine tenths of which appear only once. The sample consisted of CD8+ T cells from peripheral blood mononuclear cells, taken before pregnancy. Receptors originate from a female donor with multiple sclerosis, enrolled in a pregnancy study.

The V gene is TRBV6-5, the J gene TRBJ1-5; the match to TRBD1 covers 7 bases. Germline V gene lookup returns CDR1 MNHEY and CDR2 SVGAGI. CDR3 length: 14 amino acids. V trimming: 2 bases; J trimming: 10 bases; junction bases outside the gene matches: 8. The CDR3, as DNA: TGTGCCAGCAGTTACCACAGGGGTGAGGGCCCCCAGCATTTT. As protein: CASSYHRGEGPQHF.

This clone was seen just once. A much larger clone lies a single base off, so this may be a read error. V and J are TRBV6-1 and TRBJ2-2; 10 bases align to TRBD1. V trimming: 7 bases; J trimming: 3 bases; junction bases outside the gene matches: 5. This CDR3 is built from 15 residues. The germline gives CDR1 MNHNS, CDR2 SASEGT. The CDR3 reads CASNPGTGDTGELFF. In DNA form, the CDR3 reads TGTGCCAGCAATCCCGGGACAGGGGACACCGGGGAGCTGTTTTTT.

The chain links TRBV28 to TRBJ2-7; 8 bases align to TRBD1. With V trimmed by 3 bases and J by 0 bases, 4 bases remained unmatched. Germline V gene data show CDR1 as MDHEN and CDR2 as SYDVKM. The CDR3 length is 15 residues. In DNA form, the CDR3 reads TGTGCCAGCAGTTTCCGGGACAGGAGCTCCTACGAGCAGTACTTC. Translation gives CASSFRDRSSYEQYF.

The chain is built from TRBV5-6 and TRBJ2-7; 7 bases agree with TRBD1. The germline V gene has CDR1 SGHDT and CDR2 YYEEEE. The CDR3 consists of 16 residues. Germline trimming cut 4 bases from V and 3 bases from J; bases unmatched to any gene: 13. The CDR3, as DNA: TGTGCCAGCAGCCTTAGGGAACAGGGGTTCCTCTACGAGCAGTACTTC. Its translation: CASSLREQGFLYEQYF.

This chain joins TRBV19 and TRBJ2-2, with D possibly being TRBD1 (5 bases). Germline V gene lookup returns CDR1 LNHDA and CDR2 SQIVND (reference sequence). CDR3 length: 14 residues. Trimming removed 5 bases at V and 4 bases at J, with 11 bases between. The CDR3 DNA reads as TGTGCCAGTAGTCCCAGGACATTCACCGGGGAGCTGTTTTTT. Amino acid sequence: CASSPRTFTGELFF.

This clone has only one observation. V is TRBV10-3 and J is TRBJ2-3, with TRBD2 matching 8 bases. The CDR3 totals 14 residues. V shed 8 bases and J 3 bases; nucleotides not matched to a gene: 7. Germline lookup yields CDR1 ENHRY and CDR2 SYGVKD. CDR3 nucleotide sequence: TGTGCCATCGCGGCTAGCGGGTGGACAGATACGCAGTATTTT. Translated: CAIAASGWTDTQYF.

The chain couples TRBV4-1 to TRBJ2-3; D ambiguous. The germline V gene encodes CDR1 MGHRA and CDR2 YSYEKL. The CDR3 has 14 amino acids. Trimming took 0 bases from V and 2 from J, leaving 6 bases between them. For the CDR3, the DNA is TGCGCCAGCAGCCAAGAGACTCTCACAGATACGCAGTATTTT. It is translated as CASSQETLTDTQYF.

The chain joins TRBV6-6 to TRBJ2-5, with 10 bases fitting TRBD2. The germline gives CDR1 MNHNY, CDR2 SVGAGI (reference sequence). V dropped 0 bases and J dropped 4; count of bases not matched to a gene: 2. This CDR3 is 15 amino acids long. The CDR3 sequence is CASSYSSGGGETQYF. CDR3 nucleotide sequence: TGTGCCAGCAGTTACTCCAGCGGGGGGGGAGAGACCCAGTACTTC.

This clone was observed a single time. The chain carries TRBV6-4 and TRBJ2-1, with TRBD2 matching over 14 bases. This CDR3 contains 15 residues. CDR1 is MRHNA and CDR2 is SNTAGT in the germline V gene. J lost 8 bases, V lost 3 bases, and 3 bases had no gene match. DNA for the CDR3: TGTGCCAGCAGTGAGACTAGCGGGGGGGTGGATGAGCAGTTCTTC. This sequence encodes CASSETSGGVDEQFF.

V usage is TRBV28 and J usage is TRBJ2-2, with D possibly matching TRBD2 (6 bases). This CDR3 contains 15 residues. The germline CDR1 and CDR2 sequences are MDHEN and SYDVKM. Trimming cost V 2 bases and J 6 bases, with 13 bases left between them. CDR3 nucleotide sequence: TGTGCCAGCAGTTTACAGGGCGGGGTCCCCGGGGAGCTGTTTTTT. It codes for CASSLQGGVPGELFF.

J is TRBJ1-6 and V is TRBV6-4; D is unresolved. The germline CDR1 and CDR2 sequences are MRHNA and SNTAGT. This CDR3 is built from 13 residues. V lost 2 bases to trimming and J lost 6 bases, with 5 bases between them. CDR3 DNA: TGTGCCAGCAGTGACAAGAGTAATTCACCCCTCCACTTT. Translated, it gives CASSDKSNSPLHF.

This chain joins TRBV5-6 and TRBJ1-2; D gene unclear. V was pared by 2 bases and J by 0 bases, with 17 bases between. The CDR3 contains 17 residues. Per germline, CDR1 SGHDT and CDR2 YYEEEE. In DNA form, the CDR3 reads TGTGCCAGCAGCTTTGGGGAGCCCCTCTTCTCTAACTATGGCTACACCTTC. Its protein is CASSFGEPLFSNYGYTF.

The genes are TRBV5-1 and TRBJ1-2, with TRBD1 matching 11 bases. The V gene's germline CDR1 is SGHRS and CDR2 YFSETQ. This CDR3 contains 16 residues. The J segment lost 3 bases and the V segment lost 2 bases, leaving 6 bases of the junction unmatched. In nucleotides, the CDR3 is TGCGCCAGCAGCTTCCATCCGGGACAGGGGGACTATGGCTACACCTTC. Amino acids: CASSFHPGQGDYGYTF.

Only one count was recorded for this clone. This chain joins TRBV4-3 and TRBJ1-4, with 7 positions matching TRBD1. The V segment lost 0 bases and the J segment 7 bases; nucleotides outside the gene matches: 5. Germline loops: CDR1 LGHNA, CDR2 YSLEER. This CDR3 has 15 residues. CDR3 bases: TGCGCCAGCAGCCAAGATGGGACAGTCCTTGAAAAACTGTTTTTT. Translating gives CASSQDGTVLEKLFF.

This chain connects TRBV28 to TRBJ1-2; 9 bases align to TRBD1. CDR1 is MDHEN and CDR2 is SYDVKM in the germline V gene. The CDR3 spans 15 residues. J was trimmed by 4 bases and V by 7 bases; bases with no gene match: 10. Here the CDR3 DNA reads TGTGCCAGCAATGGGCGGAGGGGACAGGGCTATGGCTACACCTTC. Encoded protein: CASNGRRGQGYGYTF.

V gene TRBV6-5 combines with J gene TRBJ1-2, with D possibly being TRBD1 (5 bases). Looked up from germline, CDR1 is MNHEY and CDR2 is SVGAGI. The ends were cut back, 7 bases at V and 4 bases at J, with 16 bases in the middle. CDR3 length: 14 amino acids. In DNA, the CDR3 is TGTGCCAGCACCTCGGGACGGACTATCTATGGCTACACCTTC. This codes for CASTSGRTIYGYTF.

The chain joins TRBV5-6 to TRBJ2-7; 11 bases are a match to TRBD1. V was pared by 0 bases and J by 3 bases, with 8 bases of the junction left unmatched. The CDR3 covers 17 residues. Looked up from germline, CDR1 is SGHDT and CDR2 is YYEEEE. CDR3 bases: TGTGCCAGCAGCTTGGGGGGGACAGGGGGTATTCTCTACGAGCAGTACTTC. It codes for CASSLGGTGGILYEQYF. Full variable domain (missing parts from reference TRBV5-6 and TRBJ2-7): DAGVTQSPTHLIKTRGQQVTLRCSPKSGHDTVSWYQQALGQGPQFIFQYYEEEERQRGNFPDRFSGHQFPNYSSELNVNALLLGDSALYLCASSLGGTGGILYEQYFGPGTRLTVT.

The CDR3 sequence: CASSLDPSGGVADTQYF. CDR3 coding DNA: TGTGCCAGCAGCTTGGATCCTAGCGGGGGGGTGGCAGATACGCAGTATTTT. The chain combines TRBV5-5 with TRBJ2-3; 12 bases fit TRBD2. From germline, CDR1 is SGHKS and CDR2 YYEKEE (reference sequence). After removal of 0 bases from V and 4 bases from J, the junction contained 6 bases not matched to a gene. The CDR3 sequence is 17 residues long.

The chain recombines TRBV23-1 with TRBJ1-2, with D possibly matching TRBD1 (6 bases). TRBV23-1 is identified as an open reading frame with a role that is uncertain. The V end lost 2 bases, the J end lost 2 bases, and 15 bases lay between the germline ends. The CDR3 is 16 residues long. CDR3 sequence (DNA): TGCGCCAGCAGTCAACCCCCCCGGACAGAGAACTATGGCTACACCTTC. Translated: CASSQPPRTENYGYTF.

V is TRBV6-1 and J is TRBJ1-1, with TRBD1 identical over 9 bases. V trimming: 1 base; J trimming: 6 bases; junction bases outside the gene matches: 9. Looked up from germline, CDR1 is MNHNS and CDR2 is SASEGT. The CDR3 runs to 16 residues. In DNA, the CDR3 is TGTGCCAGCAGTGAAGAGGCCGGGACAGGGTACCCTGAAGCTTTCTTT. This translates into CASSEEAGTGYPEAFF.

The V gene is TRBV30, the J gene TRBJ2-7, with a weak D call TRBD2 (5 bases). The germline V gene encodes CDR1 GTSNPN and CDR2 SVGIG (reference sequence). Trimming took 7 bases from V and 3 from J, leaving 19 bases between them. CDR3 length: 14 amino acids. CDR3 in amino acids: CASSPKWEYYEQYF. The CDR3 DNA sequence: TGTGCCTCATCTCCGAAGTGGGAGTACTACGAGCAGTACTTC.

This rearrangement joins TRBV2 to TRBJ2-2, with D perhaps matching TRBD2 (6 bases). Trimming took off 2 bases at V and 5 bases at J, with 15 bases between the two ends. CDR1 and CDR2 from the germline V gene are SNHLY and FYNNEI. The CDR3 contains 16 residues. In DNA, the CDR3 is TGTGCCAGCAGTGAATGGGATGGGGGGAGAACCGGGGAGCTGTTTTTT. It is translated as CASSEWDGGRTGELFF.

This clone has only a few counts. The V call is TRBV4-3, the J call TRBJ2-2; D may be TRBD1 (5 bases). The V end lost 1 base, the J end lost 7 bases, and 10 bases lay between the germline ends. Per the germline V gene, CDR1 is LGHNA and CDR2 is YSLEER. This CDR3 has 14 residues. CDR3 sequence: CASSQGSGYGELFF. Written as DNA, the CDR3 is TGCGCCAGCAGCCAAGGCTCAGGGTACGGGGAGCTGTTTTTT.

The V gene is TRBV6-5, the J gene TRBJ2-7; 9 bases are a match to TRBD1. Losses at the gene ends were 6 bases for V and 5 bases for J; bases not matched to a gene: 8. Per the germline V gene, CDR1 is MNHEY and CDR2 is SVGAGI. This CDR3 has 14 amino acids. CDR3 loop: CASSLQGALNEQYF. The CDR3 DNA reads as TGTGCCAGCAGCCTACAGGGGGCGTTGAACGAGCAGTACTTC.

The chain uses TRBV19 and TRBJ1-5; D remains ambiguous. Trimming pared 1 base from V and 4 bases from J, leaving 8 bases between. Germline V CDR1 and CDR2: LNHDA, SQIVND (reference sequence). There are 14 residues in the CDR3. The CDR3 DNA reads as TGTGCCAGTAGTATAGCAGGTGGGAATCAGCCCCAGCATTTT. It yields the protein CASSIAGGNQPQHF.

This chain's CDR3 is CATRTGVGTEAFF. In DNA, the CDR3 is TGTGCCACCCGGACAGGGGTAGGGACTGAAGCTTTCTTT. The gene calls are TRBV19 and TRBJ1-1; 9 nucleotides align to TRBD1. The J segment lost 5 bases and the V segment lost 10 bases, leaving 8 bases of the junction unmatched. Germline lookup yields CDR1 LNHDA and CDR2 SQIVND (reference sequence). The CDR3 runs to 13 residues.

V usage is TRBV6-1 and J usage is TRBJ1-1; possible D gene TRBD1, 5 bases. CDR1 and CDR2 from the germline V gene are MNHNS and SASEGT. The V end was cut by 5 bases, the J end by 1 base, with 14 bases between. CDR3 length equals 15 residues. The DNA of the CDR3 is TGTGCCAGCAGTCCACTGGGGACTGAGAACACTGAAGCTTTCTTT. It is translated as CASSPLGTENTEAFF.

The chain carries TRBV6-5 and TRBJ1-2, with D unclear. CDR1 MNHEY and CDR2 SVGAGI come from the germline V gene. The CDR3 consists of 15 residues. V lost 6 bases, J lost 3 bases, and 17 bases lay in between. This chain's CDR3 is CASSPSVPPHYGYTF. As DNA, the CDR3 is TGTGCCAGCAGCCCCTCGGTCCCTCCCCACTATGGCTACACCTTC.

This clone counts as large. The chain has TRBV6-1 and TRBJ1-1; 9 bases line up with TRBD1. Germline values: CDR1 MNHNS, CDR2 SASEGT. Trimming at V came to 2 bases and at J to 5 bases, leaving 15 bases not matched to a gene. This CDR3 comprises 18 residues. Here the CDR3 DNA reads TGTGCCAGCAGTGAATCCCCCGATTGGACAGGGGTAAGGACTGAAGCTTTCTTT. It is translated as CASSESPDWTGVRTEAFF.

The V and J genes are TRBV29-1 and TRBJ2-4; D remains ambiguous. In germline, CDR1 is SQVTM, CDR2 ANQGSEA. V was clipped by 0 bases and J by 0 bases, with 12 bases between them. The CDR3 has 16 amino acids. For the CDR3, the DNA is TGCAGCGTTGAAGATTTCAGTGGCCTAGCCAAAAACATTCAGTACTTC. Translated, it gives CSVEDFSGLAKNIQYF. Full variable domain (outside the CDR3, taken from reference TRBV29-1 and TRBJ2-4): SAVISQKPSRDICQRGTSLTIQCQVDSQVTMMFWYRQQPGQSLTLIATANQGSEATYESGFVIDKFPISRPNLTFSTLTVSNMSPEDSSIYLCSVEDFSGLAKNIQYFGAGTRLSVL.